These 26 T cell receptor beta chains share one sample of origin, sequenced in a study of blood T cell repertoires in COVID-19. TCRdb's table, derived via immunoSEQ multiplex PCR, lists solely in-frame clones and lacks some. The repertoire has about 300,000 clones, 75% to 90% of them found once; the top ten carry 1.9%. The sequencing sample was made of PBMCs or T cells enriched from blood (not recorded which). All receptors come from a woman aged 30 to 39 who had been exposed to COVID-19.

The V call is TRBV4-3, the J call TRBJ1-4; maybe TRBD1 (5 bases). CDR3 length equals 15 residues. The germline CDR1 and CDR2 sequences are LGHNA and YSLEER. Trimming stripped 5 bases from V and 7 bases from J, with 17 bases between. CDR3 nucleotide sequence: TGCGCCAGCAGCTCAAGATGGGGGGAGGGTGAAAAACTGTTTTTT. It translates to CASSSRWGEGEKLFF.

For the CDR3, the DNA is TGTGCCAGCAGTAAAGGACAGGGCGATAACTATGGCTACACCTTC. Residues: CASSKGQGDNYGYTF. This chain links TRBV2 with TRBJ1-2, with TRBD1 matching over 8 bases. This CDR3 has 15 residues. The J segment lost 1 base and the V segment lost 5 bases, leaving 6 bases of the junction unmatched. Germline V lookup: CDR1 SNHLY, CDR2 FYNNEI.

The CDR3 sequence: CASTGTSGRTEQFF. CDR3 DNA sequence: TGTGCCAGCACCGGGACTAGCGGGAGAACCGAGCAGTTCTTC. The chain is built from TRBV13 and TRBJ2-1; 14 nucleotides match TRBD2. Germline lookup yields CDR1 PRHDT and CDR2 FYEKMQ (reference sequence). V was pared by 7 bases and J by 10 bases, with 6 bases of the junction left unmatched. There are 14 residues in the CDR3.

The chain uses TRBV30 and TRBJ2-7; 8 bases fit TRBD2. Germline values: CDR1 GTSNPN, CDR2 SVGIG (reference sequence). The V segment lost 5 bases and the J segment 3 bases; nucleotides outside the gene matches: 15. The CDR3 extends over 16 amino acids. This chain's CDR3 is CAWGGLRTSRDYEQYF. In DNA form, the CDR3 reads TGTGCCTGGGGGGGACTTCGGACTAGCCGAGACTACGAGCAGTACTTC.

The chain is built from TRBV29-1 and TRBJ1-6, with D possibly matching TRBD1 (6 bases). Germline values: CDR1 SQVTM, CDR2 ANQGSEA. Deletions cut 5 bases from V and 1 base from J, with 9 bases between. This CDR3 spans 14 amino acids. The CDR3 DNA sequence: TGCAGCGTTAGGGGGGGTTCCTATAATTCACCCCTCCACTTT. Encoded protein: CSVRGGSYNSPLHF.

V usage is TRBV3-1 (or the pseudogene TRBV3-2) and J usage is TRBJ1-2; the match to TRBD1 covers 10 bases. Germline loops: CDR1 LGHDT, CDR2 YNNKEL (reference sequence). With V trimmed by 0 bases and J by 0 bases, 4 bases remained unmatched. This CDR3 comprises 17 residues. CDR3 nucleotide sequence: TGTGCCAGCAGCCAAGAAGGTGACAGGGGGCCTAACTATGGCTACACCTTC. This encodes CASSQEGDRGPNYGYTF.

The rearrangement uses TRBV2 and TRBJ2-1, with a weak D call TRBD2 (6 bases). This CDR3 has 13 amino acids. Germline V gives CDR1 SNHLY, CDR2 FYNNEI. The ends were cut back, 5 bases at V and 5 bases at J, with 10 bases in the middle. Written as DNA, the CDR3 is TGTGCCAGCAGTCGGGACTGGGACAATGAGCAGTTCTTC. As protein: CASSRDWDNEQFF.

J is TRBJ2-3 and V is TRBV7-2; no reliable D call. Deletions cut 5 bases from V and 0 bases from J, with 9 bases between. The germline CDR1 and CDR2 sequences are SGHTA and FQGNSA. The CDR3 sequence is 14 residues long. CDR3 protein: CASSQGESTDTQYF. The DNA for the CDR3 is TGTGCCAGCAGCCAAGGAGAGAGCACAGATACGCAGTATTTT.

V usage is TRBV14 and J usage is TRBJ2-7; no definite D call. The CDR3 has 13 residues. Germline V lookup: CDR1 SGHDN, CDR2 FVKESK. V was shortened by 5 bases and J by 6 bases, with 14 bases between the two germline ends. The DNA of the CDR3 is TGTGCCAGCAGCTTCCGAGGCGCTACCGAGCAGTACTTC. Its translation: CASSFRGATEQYF.

The gene calls are TRBV11-2 and TRBJ2-3; 7 bases line up with TRBD2. The J segment lost 2 bases and the V segment lost 5 bases, leaving 7 bases of the junction unmatched. CDR3 size: 15 residues. Germline lookup yields CDR1 SGHAT and CDR2 FQNNGV. The CDR3 sequence: CASSRTSEITDTQYF. The CDR3 DNA reads TGTGCCAGCAGCCGGACTAGTGAAATCACAGATACGCAGTATTTT. The whole variable domain, remainder taken from reference TRBV11-2 and TRBJ2-3, is EAGVAQSPRYKIIEKRQSVAFWCNPISGHATLYWYQQILGQGPKLLIQFQNNGVVDDSQLPKDRFSAERLKGVDSTLKIQPAKLEDSAVYLCASSRTSEITDTQYFGPGTRLTVL.

This sequence joins TRBV11-3 and TRBJ1-3; D call uncertain. The germline V and J ends were trimmed by 5 bases and 1 base, with 6 bases remaining between them. The CDR3 spans 13 residues. Looked up from germline, CDR1 is SGHNT and CDR2 is YENEEA. The CDR3 DNA follows: TGTGCCAGCAGCCGGGATTCTGGAAACACCATATATTTT. This encodes CASSRDSGNTIYF.

The genes are TRBV7-3 and TRBJ2-1; TRBD2 aligns across 13 bases. The V and J ends lost 5 bases and 6 bases, in that order; junction bases with no gene match: 7. The germline gives CDR1 SGHTA, CDR2 FQGTGA. The CDR3 spans 16 residues. The CDR3 coding sequence is TGTGCCAGCAGCAGACGACTAGCGGGGGGACTCAATGAGCAGTTCTTC. Its translation is CASSRRLAGGLNEQFF.

The chain carries TRBV2 and TRBJ2-7; perhaps TRBD2 as D (6 bases). V lost 1 base to trimming and J lost 5 bases, with 21 bases between them. CDR1 is SNHLY, CDR2 FYNNEI, per germline. The CDR3 loop spans 17 amino acids. The CDR3, as DNA: TGTGCCAGCAGTGAAGTAGGGCCGGCTAGCGTCTCTGACGAGCAGTACTTC. It is translated as CASSEVGPASVSDEQYF.

This clone was seen just once. This same CDR3 is encoded by further DNA sequences in the sample. DNA of the CDR3: TGCAGCGTTGGTGGCAGGGAGGACTATGGCTACACCTTC. Translation: CSVGGREDYGYTF. The chain carries TRBV29-1 and TRBJ1-2; tentative D call: TRBD1 (5 bases). With 4 bases removed from V and 3 bases from J, the gap between germline ends came to 12 bases. This CDR3 contains 13 residues. Germline CDR1 reads SQVTM; CDR2 reads ANQGSEA.

This clone was counted a single time. The chain carries TRBV18 and TRBJ2-7; no clear D gene. CDR3 length: 13 amino acids. Germline V gives CDR1 KGHSH, CDR2 LQKENI. V lost 6 bases and J lost 3, with 12 bases in between. In nucleotides, the CDR3 is TGTGCCAGCTCGCCTTCTCGAGGCTACGAGCAGTACTTC. Amino acid sequence: CASSPSRGYEQYF.

CDR3: CASSLGGPADTQYF. As DNA, the CDR3 is TGCGCCAGCAGCCTGGGGGGCCCGGCGGATACGCAGTATTTT. V gene TRBV5-1 combines with J gene TRBJ2-3; D is tentatively TRBD1 or TRBD2 (6 bases each). The V end lost 4 bases, the J end lost 6 bases, and 15 bases lay between the germline ends. The CDR3 covers 14 residues. Germline lookup yields CDR1 SGHRS and CDR2 YFSETQ.

The chain recombines TRBV27 with TRBJ2-1; possible D gene TRBD2, 6 bases. CDR1 and CDR2 (germline): MNHEY, SMNVEV (reference sequence). The CDR3 covers 14 residues. With 6 bases removed from V and 0 bases from J, the gap between germline ends came to 9 bases. The CDR3 loop reads CASRGEDSYNEQFF. DNA for the CDR3: TGTGCCAGCAGAGGGGAGGACTCCTACAATGAGCAGTTCTTC.

The genes are TRBV28 and TRBJ2-7; maybe TRBD1 (5 bases). This CDR3 contains 13 residues. Germline CDR1 is MDHEN and CDR2 is SYDVKM. V was trimmed by 6 bases and J by 0 bases, leaving 9 bases between them. CDR3 region: CASRKTASYEQYF. In nucleotides, the CDR3 is TGTGCCAGCAGAAAGACAGCCTCCTACGAGCAGTACTTC.

The V call is TRBV7-2, the J call TRBJ2-3; a possible D gene is TRBD2 (5 bases). Per germline, CDR1 SGHTA and CDR2 FQGNSA. Trimming pared 1 base from V and 2 bases from J, leaving 16 bases between. This CDR3 comprises 17 residues. CDR3 coding DNA: TGTGCCAGCAGCTTAGGCCCGCGTGCGGGTTACACAGATACGCAGTATTTT. Its translation: CASSLGPRAGYTDTQYF.

As regards this clone: A much larger clonotype is one base distant, so this may be a read error. The CDR3 is CASSLSGAEAFF. CDR3 nucleotides: TGTGCCAGCAGTTTATCCGGGGCTGAAGCTTTCTTT. The rearrangement uses TRBV28 and TRBJ1-1, with D uncertain. Germline loops: CDR1 MDHEN, CDR2 SYDVKM. This CDR3 spans 12 amino acids. V was clipped by 1 base and J by 6 bases, with 6 bases between them.

CDR3 sequence (DNA): TGTGCCAGCAGTGACTCGACCCCCACAGGGGTGGGAGCTTTCTTT. This sequence encodes CASSDSTPTGVGAFF. J is TRBJ1-1 and V is TRBV25-1; 7 bases line up with TRBD1. The CDR3 sequence is 15 residues long. The germline V gene has CDR1 MGHDK and CDR2 SYGVNS. The V segment lost 3 bases and the J segment 10 bases; nucleotides outside the gene matches: 14.

The rearrangement links TRBV30 to TRBJ2-3; the match to TRBD1 covers 8 bases. CDR1 GTSNPN and CDR2 SVGIG come from the germline V gene (reference sequence). V shed 3 bases, J shed 2 bases, and the junction held 7 bases outside the gene matches. The CDR3 is 15 amino acids. The DNA for the CDR3 is TGTGCCTGGAGGACGACAGGGGCGAACACAGATACGCAGTATTTT. It encodes CAWRTTGANTDTQYF. The whole variable domain, remainder taken from reference TRBV30 and TRBJ2-3, is SQTIHQWPATLVQPVGSPLSLECTVEGTSNPNLYWYRQAAGRGLQLLFYSVGIGQISSEVPQNLSASRPQDRQFILSSKKLLLSDSGFYLCAWRTTGANTDTQYFGPGTRLTVL.

This clone was seen once. V is TRBV4-2 and J is TRBJ1-3; D is unclear. Per the germline V gene, CDR1 is LGHNA and CDR2 is YNFKEQ. The CDR3 totals 17 residues. V was trimmed by 2 bases and J by 1 base, leaving 15 bases between them. The CDR3 nucleotides are TGTGCCAGCAGCCAACAAAAATTAGCTGCTTCTGGAAACACCATATATTTT. The encoded protein is CASSQQKLAASGNTIYF.

The V call is TRBV9, the J call TRBJ2-5; 8 bases line up with TRBD2. V trimming: 0 bases; J trimming: 1 base; junction bases outside the gene matches: 2. Looked up from germline, CDR1 is SGDLS and CDR2 is YYNGEE. The CDR3 spans 15 residues. The chain's CDR3 is CASSVAGGPQETQYF. CDR3 in DNA: TGTGCCAGCAGCGTAGCGGGGGGGCCCCAAGAGACCCAGTACTTC.

J is TRBJ2-3 and V is TRBV10-3, with 8 nucleotides matching TRBD2. V trimming: 5 bases; J trimming: 2 bases; junction bases outside the gene matches: 3. The CDR3 contains 14 residues. Looked up from germline, CDR1 is ENHRY and CDR2 is SYGVKD. CDR3: CAISSGGFTDTQYF. CDR3 DNA sequence: TGTGCCATCAGTAGCGGGGGATTCACAGATACGCAGTATTTT.

The V gene is TRBV23-1, the J gene TRBJ1-5; 7 bases fit TRBD1. TRBV23-1 is marked as an open reading frame, function uncertain. With 6 bases clipped from V and 4 bases from J, the junction kept 9 bases outside the gene matches. The CDR3 sequence is 15 residues long. The CDR3 DNA follows: TGCGCCAGCAGCAAAGCGGGGGACAGAAATCAGCCCCAGCATTTT. This codes for CASSKAGDRNQPQHF.